Below, 27 T cell receptor beta chains from the same sample are listed, as sequenced in a study of T cell repertoires in cytomegalovirus infection. TCRdb analysed the reads with MiXCR anew, one entry per CDR3 protein. The sample contains around 450,000 distinct CDR3 sequences, about a third of which appear only once. Sequenced material: PBMCs. Receptor source: a human donor in good health (CMV status not recorded). Some clones in this sample may be carry-over from other donors' samples.

The chain uses TRBV20-1 and TRBJ2-5; D might be TRBD2 (6 bases). This CDR3 has 14 amino acids. Germline V gene lookup returns CDR1 DFQATT and CDR2 SNEGSKA (reference sequence). Trimming took 0 bases from V and 4 from J, leaving 12 bases between them. CDR3 sequence: CSAREGLAGETQYF. DNA of the CDR3: TGCAGTGCTAGAGAGGGACTGGCGGGAGAGACCCAGTACTTC.

The sample holds many counts of this clonotype. This rearrangement joins TRBV11-2 to TRBJ2-3; D remains ambiguous. Deletions cut 5 bases from V and 5 bases from J, with 23 bases between. CDR1 and CDR2 from the germline V gene are SGHAT and FQNNGV. The CDR3 is 17 residues long. DNA for the CDR3: TGTGCCAGCAGCCCTATCTTAGTAGGTCAAGTAGGAGATACGCAGTATTTT. It specifies CASSPILVGQVGDTQYF.

Turning to this clonotype: A single base separates this from a much larger clone, so it may be a read error. The chain is built from TRBV7-2 and TRBJ2-7; 9 positions match TRBD2. The CDR3 loop spans 17 amino acids. V was clipped by 5 bases and J by 5 bases; unmatched bases: 16. Germline loops: CDR1 SGHTA, CDR2 FQGNSA. In DNA, the CDR3 is TGTGCCAGCAGCATGCCGGGCGGGGCGGGGGGGTGGAACGAGCAGTACTTC. It yields the protein CASSMPGGAGGWNEQYF.

The chain joins TRBV5-1 to TRBJ2-3; 9 nucleotides match TRBD1. From germline, CDR1 is SGHRS and CDR2 YFSETQ. V lost 2 bases, J lost 6 bases, and 10 bases stayed unmatched. The CDR3 runs to 16 residues. The CDR3 region has the DNA TGCGCCAGCAGCTTACCGGGACAGGGAAATTCGGATACGCAGTATTTT. Translation gives CASSLPGQGNSDTQYF.

With regard to this clonotype: This may be a read error: a much more frequent sequence differs by one nucleotide. J is TRBJ1-2 and V is TRBV7-2, with 8 positions matching TRBD1. CDR1 SGHTA and CDR2 FQGNSA come from the germline V gene. CDR3 size: 15 residues. The CDR3 loop is CASSDRTGRPYGYNF. The CDR3 DNA is TGTGCCAGCAGCGACCGGACAGGGCGCCCCTATGGCTACAACTTC.

This clonotype occurred a few times. The chain recombines TRBV20-1 with TRBJ1-4; TRBD1 is a possible D gene (5 bases). V gave up 6 bases and J gave up 0 bases, with 14 bases separating them. The CDR3 has 15 amino acids. Germline V gives CDR1 DFQATT, CDR2 SNEGSKA (reference sequence). The CDR3 reads CSAQIGGTTNEKLFF. CDR3 coding DNA: TGCAGTGCCCAAATCGGGGGGACAACTAATGAAAAACTGTTTTTT.

Note on this clonotype: An end of the junction differs from the germline gene, which may be a read error. The CDR3 DNA is TGTGCCACCAAACCCCCGGGGTGCGTGGATACTCAGTACTTT. Amino acid sequence: CATKPPGCVDTQYF. The chain has TRBV12-3 or TRBV12-4 and TRBJ2-3, with D perhaps matching TRBD2 (5 bases). CDR3 size: 14 residues.

Points on this clonotype: A junction boundary mismatches the germline segment, possibly from a read error. The V gene is TRBV4-1, the J gene TRBJ1-1; tentatively, D is TRBD1 (5 bases). Germline CDR1 is MGHRA and CDR2 is YSYEKL. The CDR3 runs 15 residues. The CDR3 sequence is CSSSPQRGMNTEAFF. In DNA form, the CDR3 reads TGCTCCAGCAGCCCGCAACGGGGGATGAACACTGAAGCTTTCTTT.

The chain is built from TRBV20-1 and TRBJ2-3; D might be TRBD1 (5 bases). CDR1 DFQATT and CDR2 SNEGSKA come from the germline V gene (reference sequence). The germline V and J ends were trimmed by 5 bases and 2 bases, with 17 bases remaining between them. CDR3 length: 15 residues. CDR3 in amino acids: CSAGGQLASTDTQYF. The CDR3 DNA follows: TGCAGTGCTGGTGGACAACTTGCCTCCACAGATACGCAGTATTTT.

As for this clonotype: A single base separates this from a much larger clone, so it may be a read error. V and J are TRBV12-3 or TRBV12-4 and TRBJ2-6; possibly TRBD2 for D (6 bases). CDR3 length: 15 amino acids. CDR3 DNA: TGTGCCAACAGTCTGGGGGGTCCTGGGGCCAACGTCCTGACTTTC. This codes for CANSLGGPGANVLTF.

The V gene is TRBV7-9, the J gene TRBJ2-5; D might be TRBD1 or TRBD2, each matching 5 bases. The germline V gene encodes CDR1 SEHNR and CDR2 FQNEAQ (reference sequence). CDR3 length equals 15 residues. With 5 bases removed from V and 5 bases from J, the gap between germline ends came to 18 bases. The CDR3 loop is CASSPRGDGEETQYF. The CDR3 nucleotides are TGTGCCAGCAGCCCGCGTGGGGACGGGGAGGAGACCCAGTACTTC.

This clonotype was counted a few times. V and J are TRBV29-1 and TRBJ1-2; no clear D gene. Per germline, CDR1 SQVTM and CDR2 ANQGSEA. V was shortened by 2 bases and J by 3 bases, with 1 base between the two germline ends. This CDR3 spans 10 amino acids. CDR3 in DNA: TGCAGCGTTGAATACTATGGCTACACCTTC. Translation gives CSVEYYGYTF.

The sample holds one count of this clonotype. The chain uses TRBV14 and TRBJ2-3; either TRBD1 or TRBD2 may fit D (5 bases each). This CDR3 region has 13 residues. Germline assignment: CDR1 SGHDN and CDR2 FVKESK. Trimming took 4 bases from V and 6 from J, leaving 11 bases between them. The chain's CDR3 is CASSRDLRDTQYF. In DNA form, the CDR3 reads TGTGCCAGCAGCCGGGACCTTAGGGATACGCAGTATTTT.

The rearrangement links TRBV24-1 to TRBJ2-1; D is unresolved. The length of the CDR3 is 16 residues. The V gene's germline CDR1 is KGHDR and CDR2 SFDVKD. V was cut by 4 bases and J by 0 bases, with 12 bases left in between. CDR3 sequence: CATSDRGIRSYNEQFF. The CDR3 region has the DNA TGTGCCACCAGTGACCGTGGAATCCGCTCCTACAATGAGCAGTTCTTC.

Regarding this clonotype: It may be a read error: a sequence one base away is much more abundant. The chain carries TRBV7-6 and TRBJ2-1; D might be TRBD1 (6 bases). This CDR3 is 15 amino acids long. Germline lookup yields CDR1 SGHVS and CDR2 FNYEAQ. CDR3 residues: CASSLARGPYDEQFF. Here the CDR3 DNA reads TGTGCCAGCAGCTTAGCCAGGGGCCCCTACGATGAGCAGTTCTTC.

This clonotype has ten or more counts. The rearrangement uses TRBV12-3 or TRBV12-4 and TRBJ2-2, with TRBD1 matching over 9 bases. This CDR3 is 14 amino acids long. J was trimmed by 1 base and V by 8 bases; bases with no gene match: 2. The CDR3 loop is CASSGQGNTGELFF. The CDR3 DNA reads as TGTGCCAGCTCGGGACAGGGGAACACCGGGGAGCTGTTTTTT.

This clonotype was observed many times. V usage is TRBV7-2 and J usage is TRBJ1-5; D perhaps matches TRBD1 (6 bases). CDR3 length: 13 amino acids. Per the germline V gene, CDR1 is SGHTA and CDR2 is FQGNSA. Deletions cut 1 base from V and 7 bases from J, with 8 bases between. CDR3 nucleotide sequence: TGTGCCAGCAGCTTAGGGGACATACAGCCCCAGCATTTT. This codes for CASSLGDIQPQHF. Complete variable domain (other parts from reference TRBV7-2 and TRBJ1-5): GAGVSQSPSNKVTEKGKDVELRCDPISGHTALYWYRQSLGQGLEFLIYFQGNSAPDKSGLPSDRFSAERTGGSVSTLTIQRTQQEDSAVYLCASSLGDIQPQHFGDGTRLSIL.

The chain is built from TRBV7-9 and TRBJ1-1, with TRBD1 matching over 7 bases. J was trimmed by 3 bases and V by 6 bases; bases with no gene match: 7. This CDR3 region has 14 residues. Germline V gene data show CDR1 as SEHNR and CDR2 as FQNEAQ (reference sequence). The CDR3 here is CASRGGGRDTEAFF. The CDR3 nucleotides read TGTGCCAGCAGGGGAGGGGGCCGAGACACTGAAGCTTTCTTT.

This clonotype was seen repeatedly, ten times or more. The J gene is TRBJ1-1, the V gene TRBV7-2, with D uncertain. The V gene lost 0 bases and the J gene lost 1 base, with 15 bases spanning the gap. Germline V lookup: CDR1 SGHTA, CDR2 FQGNSA. CDR3 length equals 17 residues. For the CDR3, the DNA is TGTGCCAGCAGCTTAGCTTGGACCGGGCGTGGGAACACTGAAGCTTTCTTT. Its protein is CASSLAWTGRGNTEAFF.

This clonotype has at least ten counts. The chain links TRBV6-1 to TRBJ2-5, with D hard to call. Germline CDR1 reads MNHNS; CDR2 reads SASEGT. The CDR3 consists of 12 residues. Trimming stripped 7 bases from V and 1 base from J, with 7 bases between. In DNA form, the CDR3 reads TGTGCCAGCAATAACCGCCAAGAGACCCAGTACTTC. Its protein product is CASNNRQETQYF.

Notes on this clonotype: Its ends do not fully match the called genes, so a read error is possible. The chain carries TRBV7-9 and TRBJ1-4; D is possibly TRBD1 (5 bases). The CDR3 consists of 14 residues. Per germline, CDR1 SEHNR and CDR2 FQNEAQ (reference sequence). The CDR3 DNA is TGTTCCAGCAGCTCGGGGACCCGGAATGAAAAACTGTTTTTT. Protein: CSSSSGTRNEKLFF.

This clonotype was seen once. The V and J genes are TRBV29-1 and TRBJ2-3, with TRBD2 as a possible D gene (6 bases). CDR1 is SQVTM, CDR2 ANQGSEA, per germline. Trimming removed 6 bases from V and 7 bases from J, with 17 bases in between. CDR3 size: 13 residues. The CDR3 is CSVIDGTLNTQYF. In DNA form, the CDR3 reads TGCAGCGTCATCGACGGGACTCTCAATACGCAGTATTTT.

In its sample, this clonotype was seen once. The chain uses TRBV9 and TRBJ1-1; 7 bases line up with TRBD1. The CDR3 loop spans 16 amino acids. With 3 bases clipped from V and 4 bases from J, the junction kept 12 bases outside the gene matches. Germline V CDR1 and CDR2: SGDLS, YYNGEE. The CDR3 nucleotides read TGTGCCAGCAGCGGGCCGGCCCCAGGGGGATTCACTGAAGCTTTCTTT. This encodes CASSGPAPGGFTEAFF.

V usage is TRBV6-8 and J usage is TRBJ1-2, with D maybe TRBD1 (5 bases). V dropped 7 bases and J dropped 4 bases, with 19 bases sitting between them. Germline V gene lookup returns CDR1 MNHGY and CDR2 SAAAGT. This CDR3 is 15 amino acids long. This CDR3 reads CASTPKSGLSYGYTF. The DNA for the CDR3 is TGTGCCAGCACCCCCAAGTCAGGGCTTTCCTATGGCTACACCTTC.

This clonotype was picked up a small number of times. CDR3 coding DNA: TGTGCCAGTAGTATTGACCGAGCCTACGAGCAGTACTTC. As protein: CASSIDRAYEQYF. This chain connects TRBV19 to TRBJ2-7; no firm D call. Looked up from germline, CDR1 is LNHDA and CDR2 is SQIVND (reference sequence). The CDR3 loop spans 13 amino acids. Trimming took 3 bases from V and 2 from J, leaving 8 bases between them.

This clonotype turned up a few times. The chain recombines TRBV7-2 with TRBJ2-4; 10 nucleotides agree with TRBD2. CDR1 is SGHTA, CDR2 FQGNSA, per germline. This CDR3 is 16 amino acids long. J gave up 2 bases and V 5 bases, and 6 bases lay outside the gene matches. For the CDR3, the DNA is TGTGCCAGCAGCCTCAGCGGGGGGGGGTCCAAAAACATTCAGTACTTC. Translation gives CASSLSGGGSKNIQYF.

This clonotype was observed many times. The rearrangement links TRBV6-2 or TRBV6-3 to TRBJ1-5; no clear D gene. Germline V lookup: CDR1 MNHEY, CDR2 SVGEGT. The V and J ends lost 3 bases and 11 bases respectively, with 11 bases between them. The CDR3 consists of 12 residues. CDR3: CASSYPLKAQHF. CDR3 bases: TGTGCCAGCAGTTATCCTCTCAAGGCCCAGCATTTT.